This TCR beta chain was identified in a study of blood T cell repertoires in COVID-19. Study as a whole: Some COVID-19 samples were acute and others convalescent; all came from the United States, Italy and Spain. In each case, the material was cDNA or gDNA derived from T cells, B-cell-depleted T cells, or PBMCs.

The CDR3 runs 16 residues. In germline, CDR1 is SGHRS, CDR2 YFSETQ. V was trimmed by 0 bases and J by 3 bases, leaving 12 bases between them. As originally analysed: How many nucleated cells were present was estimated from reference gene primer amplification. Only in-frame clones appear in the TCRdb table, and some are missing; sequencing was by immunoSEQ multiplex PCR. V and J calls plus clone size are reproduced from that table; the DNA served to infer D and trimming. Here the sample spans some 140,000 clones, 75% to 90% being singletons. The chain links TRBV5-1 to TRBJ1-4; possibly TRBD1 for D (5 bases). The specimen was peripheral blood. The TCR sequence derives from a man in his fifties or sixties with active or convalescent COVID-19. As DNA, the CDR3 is TGCGCCAGCAGCTTGGAGGCTAGGGGTTCTAATGAAAAACTGTTTTTT. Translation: CASSLEARGSNEKLFF.